This T cell receptor beta chain is drawn from a study of T cells in tumors after PD-1 blockade. Background on the study: During anti-PD-1 treatment, some patients continued daily vismodegib 150 mg. On average, peripheral blood gave approximately 120,000 TCR templates and about 40,000 unique clonotypes.

Of note for this clone: Its specificity is not known.

The method was immunoSEQ multiplex PCR; TCRdb's version includes in-frame clones alone and lacks a portion of them. The table shows under 75,000 clones, with 74% occurring only once. General study points: Blood contained about 42% of the tumor's TCR clonotypes.

Per germline, CDR1 SEHNR and CDR2 FQNEAQ (reference sequence). This CDR3 is 13 amino acids long. V was pared by 2 bases and J by 0 bases, with 2 bases between. Sequenced here: PBMCs, sampled after anti-PD-1 treatment. This rearrangement joins TRBV7-9 to TRBJ1-5; D unresolved. The receptor's source is a human donor with basal cell carcinoma. The CDR3 loop is CASSLFSNQPQHF. For the CDR3, the DNA is TGTGCCAGCAGCTTATTTAGCAATCAGCCCCAGCATTTT. Combining the CDR3 with reference TRBV7-9 and TRBJ1-5 gives the whole variable domain DTGVSQNPRHKITKRGQNVTFRCDPISEHNRLYWYRQTLGQGPEFLTYFQNEAQLEKSRLLSDRFSAERPKGSFSTLEIQRTEQGDSAMYLCASSLFSNQPQHFGDGTRLSIL.